This TCR beta chain emerged from a study of cytomegalovirus exposure and HLA in healthy donors. General study points: Associated with HLA alleles at 0.05 false discovery rate in a later analysis were around 15,000 TCR beta sequences.

The CDR3 has 11 residues. With 8 bases removed from V and 6 bases from J, the gap between germline ends came to 10 bases. CDR1 is SQVTM and CDR2 is ANQGSEA in the germline V gene. Amplification used 60 Vbeta primers and 13 Jbeta primers. Assay: immunoSEQ multiplex PCR; the TCRdb copy retains only in-frame clones and omits some. The table includes some 130,000 clones, over 60% detected once. Concerning this clone itself: Antigen specificity is unknown.

The sample was PBMCs. This clonotype was obtained from a man aged 35 to 55 in good health and CMV-seronegative. The V call is TRBV29-1, the J call TRBJ2-2; no reliable D call. CDR3 DNA sequence: TGCAGCACTGACGGAGCCGGGGAGCTGTTTTTT. Translating it yields CSTDGAGELFF.